This TCR beta chain comes out of a study of shared clonotypes between healthy human individuals (dated by TCRdb to the early 2020s). Background on the whole study: The cohort comprised a couple of women and a few men aged 18 to 49 years. Leukapheresis yielded between about 0.94 and 8.9 billion PBMCs per donor. Different laboratories and diverse techniques were used to prepare libraries and sequence TCR repertoires, to increase sequencing depth and limit assay-specific biases. The study deeply sequenced blood TCR repertoires of five healthy adults to estimate repertoire size and the extent of clonotype sharing between individuals. For each donor, three plates each were used for CD4 naive and CD4 memory, two plates were used for CD8 naive, and one plate was used for CD8 memory.

Here is what the overall study found, with its caveats: Incomplete sequencing was indicated by rarefaction of sorted-subset datasets, despite the large sequencing depth. Higher generation probabilities were observed for clonotypes shared by all four sorted-subset donors than for non-shared clonotypes. Around 5% of naive CD4, 3.5% of naive CD8, 2.3% of memory CD4, and over 0.35% of memory CD8 clonotypes were shared across four donors. Based on pairwise subsampling, the degree of clonotype sharing among donors was expected to be affected by sequencing depth. Estimated clonotype richness was generally larger for naive than for memory subsets. Only blood was sampled, and tissue TCR repertoires likely differ from those in blood. The genetic and exposure-history diversity represented was limited by the small number of donors.

A word on this clone: What antigen it recognizes has not been identified. Base-call qualities are not available, and no considerably larger clone is one nucleotide away.

The donors were healthy, HIV-negative adults who had no recently reported acute infections or vaccinations. Every donor was a Caucasian adult residing in Nashville, Tennessee, USA. CD4+ T cells were enriched through magnetic negative selection, after which naive cells were positively selected on CD45RA and the remaining negative fraction served as the memory subset. Blood was obtained by leukapheresis, after which PBMCs were separated by Ficoll-Histopaque density gradient centrifugation and cryopreserved in liquid nitrogen vapor phase. Analytical flow cytometry was used to check the purity and quantity of each magnetically sorted T cell population. Genomic DNA was isolated from each sorted fraction and quantified by UV absorbance on a Nanodrop 2000c. Including the terminal cysteine and phenylalanine, the CDR3 comprises 16 residues. Only the CDR3 DNA is retained, 48 bases long and in frame from the first base. Via the germline V gene, CDR1 is SGHRS and CDR2 YFSETQ. After removal of 3 bases from V and 4 bases from J, the junction retains 8 bases not matched to a gene.

Using the deep immunoSEQ assay, multiplex PCR amplified TCR CDR3 regions from genomic DNA. For each cell subset, the extracted genomic DNA was distributed evenly across all wells of several immunoSEQ 96-well plates, and each plate served as one replicate. For sorted subsets, 200 to 250 ng genomic DNA, equal to about 30,000 T cell genomes, was loaded into each replicate PCR. Purified libraries were measured with a Qubit 3.0 fluorometer, size-checked on a Bioanalyzer 2100, and measured again with the KAPA Library Quantification kit. Every immunoSEQ 96-well plate was sequenced on a dedicated single-read 150-cycle Illumina NextSeq 550 flow cell. The paper's processing steps were these. Because the immunoSEQ output held only junctional sequences and lacked quality scores, the filtering could not match the filtering applied to full-length reads. Sequences were annotated with PyIR, a Python wrapper for IgBLAST v1.9, using IMGT germline references to assign V/J genes and CDR3. Any read was removed if the V/J assignment was weak (E-value above 1e-6), the CDR3 was missing, or the read contained stop codons, out-of-frame junctions, or ambiguous translated residues. A V3J clonotype was defined by an identical inferred V gene, J gene, and CDR3 amino acid sequence. The percentage overlap between two repertoires was calculated by dividing the number of shared unique clonotypes by the size of the smaller repertoire. Three approaches were used to assess repertoire richness: RTK rarefaction, the Chao1 estimator, and Recon v2.1 estimates of unobserved clonotypes. For all TCRbeta clonotypes obtained by the gDNA method from a handful of donors, generation probabilities were computed with OLGA. In TCRdb, the immuneACCESS table is reduced to in-frame sequences with V and J assigned. These tables do not hold every clone; where another copy was compared, an unresolved V gene accounts for under half, and the others remain unexplained. V, J and clone size derive from that table, while D and trimming were established from the DNA sequence. In all, the sample holds 2,500,000 or so clones, and 93% of those were seen once. Together, the top ten hold 0.35% to 0.45% of the sample.

The chain joins TRBV5-1 to TRBJ2-5, with 11 middle bases fitting TRBD2. The material sequenced was naive CD4+ T cells from PBMCs. This specimen's cell subset or site label, interpreted: CD45RA+ positively selected. The receptor was isolated from a man aged 18-30 years in good health. Some clones in this sample may be carry-over from other donors' samples. The DNA is as follows: TGCGCCAGCAGCTCCACTAGCGGGAGTCGGAGAGAGACCCAGTACTTC. Its translation reads: CASSSTSGSRRETQYF.